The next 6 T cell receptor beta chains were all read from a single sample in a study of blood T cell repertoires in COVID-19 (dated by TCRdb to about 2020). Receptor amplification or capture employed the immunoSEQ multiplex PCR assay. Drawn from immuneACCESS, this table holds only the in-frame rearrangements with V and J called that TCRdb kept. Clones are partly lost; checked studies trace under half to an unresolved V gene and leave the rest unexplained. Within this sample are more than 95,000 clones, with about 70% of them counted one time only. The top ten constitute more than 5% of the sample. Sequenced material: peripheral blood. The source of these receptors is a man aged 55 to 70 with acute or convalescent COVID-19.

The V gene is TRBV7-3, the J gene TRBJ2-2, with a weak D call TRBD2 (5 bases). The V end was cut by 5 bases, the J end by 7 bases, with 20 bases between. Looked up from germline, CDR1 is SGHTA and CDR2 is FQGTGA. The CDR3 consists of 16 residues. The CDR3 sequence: CASSPQRGKGSGELFF. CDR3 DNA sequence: TGTGCCAGCAGCCCTCAAAGAGGGAAAGGGAGCGGGGAGCTGTTTTTT.

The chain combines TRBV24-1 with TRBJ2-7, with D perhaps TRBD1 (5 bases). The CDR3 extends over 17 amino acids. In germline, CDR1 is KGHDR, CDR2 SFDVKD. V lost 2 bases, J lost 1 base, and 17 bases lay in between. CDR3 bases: TGTGCCACCAGTGATTCCCATAGGGGTTCGGCGTCCTACGAGCAGTACTTC. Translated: CATSDSHRGSASYEQYF.

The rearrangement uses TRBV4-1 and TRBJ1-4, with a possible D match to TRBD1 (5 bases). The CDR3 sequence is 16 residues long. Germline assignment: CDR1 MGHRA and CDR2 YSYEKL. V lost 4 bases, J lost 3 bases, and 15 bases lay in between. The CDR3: CASSRTAREANEKLFF. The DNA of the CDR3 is TGCGCCAGCAGCCGAACCGCCAGGGAAGCTAATGAAAAACTGTTTTTT.

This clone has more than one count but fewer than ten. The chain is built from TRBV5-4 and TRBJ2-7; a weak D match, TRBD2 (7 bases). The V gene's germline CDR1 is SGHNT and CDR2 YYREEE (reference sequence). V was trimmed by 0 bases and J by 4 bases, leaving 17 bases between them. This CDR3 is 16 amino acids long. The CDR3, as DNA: TGTGCCAGCAGCTTGGCCAATCGGGGGGCAGGATACGAGCAGTACTTC. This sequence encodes CASSLANRGAGYEQYF.

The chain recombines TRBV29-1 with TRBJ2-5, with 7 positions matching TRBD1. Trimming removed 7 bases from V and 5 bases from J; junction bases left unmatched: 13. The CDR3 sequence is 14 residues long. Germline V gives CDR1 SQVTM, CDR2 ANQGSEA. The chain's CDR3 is CSAGGTGEAETQYF. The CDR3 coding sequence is TGCAGCGCCGGAGGAACAGGGGAAGCGGAGACCCAGTACTTC.

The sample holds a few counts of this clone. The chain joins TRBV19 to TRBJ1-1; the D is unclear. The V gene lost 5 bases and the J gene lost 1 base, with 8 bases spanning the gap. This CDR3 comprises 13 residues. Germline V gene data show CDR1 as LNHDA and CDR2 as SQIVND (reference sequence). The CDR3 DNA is TGTGCCAGTAGTGTGACACAGAACACTGAAGCTTTCTTT. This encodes CASSVTQNTEAFF.